This TCR beta chain stems from a study of pediatric ulcerative colitis. Rectal tissue came from one to two pinch biopsies taken at colonoscopy. In the case of this clone: Its antigen remains unidentified.

CDR3 length equals 14 residues. V shed 5 bases, J shed 4 bases, and the junction held 7 bases outside the gene matches. Germline CDR1 reads SGHAT; CDR2 reads FQDESV (reference sequence). The study's findings and limits: All ulcerative colitis patients, but no controls, carried a couple of rectal clonotypes. Acute severe colitis showed lower rectal diversity from clonal expansions. A couple of patients' blood samples yielded substantially fewer templates.

The repertoire was sequenced with immunoSEQ multiplex PCR; TCRdb's copy has only in-frame clones and lacks some. This table has approximately 37,000 clones, 65% to 80% appearing once. The sample was gut tissue. The TCR originated in a boy aged 5-17 years with severe ulcerative colitis. This rearrangement joins TRBV11-1 to TRBJ1-1, with 7 bases identical to TRBD1. The CDR3 sequence: CASSTTGDGTEAFF. The CDR3 nucleotides read TGTGCCAGCAGCACTACAGGGGATGGCACTGAAGCTTTCTTT.